This T cell receptor beta chain was sequenced in a study of T cell repertoires in cytomegalovirus infection. This CDR3 contains 18 residues. Germline V gene sequence: CDR1 MGHRA, CDR2 YSYEKL. Details on this clonotype: No antigen is known for it. At one end the junction does not follow the germline gene, possibly because of a read error.

TCRdb analysed the reads with MiXCR anew, one entry per CDR3 protein. This table holds 680,000 or so distinct CDR3 sequences, approximately 33% found once. V is TRBV4-1 and J is TRBJ1-5, with D unresolved. This specimen consisted of cultured PBMCs, obtained from culture after CMV antigen stimulation. This sequence was found in a human donor in good health (CMV status not recorded). Some clones in this sample may be carry-over from other donors' samples. The CDR3, as DNA: TGCGCCAGCAGCCAAGATTCACGGGCAGGCCATAGCAATCAGACCCAGCATTTT. Translation gives CASSQDSRAGHSNQTQHF.